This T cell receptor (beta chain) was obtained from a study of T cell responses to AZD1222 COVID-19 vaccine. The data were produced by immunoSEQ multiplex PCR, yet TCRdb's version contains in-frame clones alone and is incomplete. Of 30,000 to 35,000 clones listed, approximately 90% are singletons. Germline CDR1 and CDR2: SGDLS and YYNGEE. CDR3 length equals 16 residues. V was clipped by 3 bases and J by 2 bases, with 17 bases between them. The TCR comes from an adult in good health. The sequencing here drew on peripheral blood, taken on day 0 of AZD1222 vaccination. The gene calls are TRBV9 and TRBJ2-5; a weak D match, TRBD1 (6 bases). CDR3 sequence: CASSAGGRGIQETQYF. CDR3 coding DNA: TGTGCCAGCAGCGCAGGAGGTAGGGGGATACAAGAGACCCAGTACTTC.